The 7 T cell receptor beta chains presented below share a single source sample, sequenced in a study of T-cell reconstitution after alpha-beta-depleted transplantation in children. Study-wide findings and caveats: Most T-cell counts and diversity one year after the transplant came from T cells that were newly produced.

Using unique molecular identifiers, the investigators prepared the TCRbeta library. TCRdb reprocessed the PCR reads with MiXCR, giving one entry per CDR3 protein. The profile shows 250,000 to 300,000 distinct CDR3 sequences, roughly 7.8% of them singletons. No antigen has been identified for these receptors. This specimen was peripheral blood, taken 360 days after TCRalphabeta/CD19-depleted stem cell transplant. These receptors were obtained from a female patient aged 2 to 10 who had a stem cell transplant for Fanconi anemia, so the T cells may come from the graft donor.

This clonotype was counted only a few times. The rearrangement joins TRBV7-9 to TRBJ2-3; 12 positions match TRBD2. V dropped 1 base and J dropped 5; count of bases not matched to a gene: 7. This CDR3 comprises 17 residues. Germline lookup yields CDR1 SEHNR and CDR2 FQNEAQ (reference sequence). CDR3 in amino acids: CASSLGLAGGPGDTQYF. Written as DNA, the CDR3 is TGTGCCAGCAGCTTAGGCCTAGCGGGAGGGCCGGGAGATACGCAGTATTTT.

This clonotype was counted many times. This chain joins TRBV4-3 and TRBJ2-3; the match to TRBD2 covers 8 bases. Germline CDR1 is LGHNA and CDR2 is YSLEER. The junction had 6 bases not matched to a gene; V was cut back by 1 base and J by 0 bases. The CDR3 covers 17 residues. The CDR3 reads CASSQAGSGVSTDTQYF. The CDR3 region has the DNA TGCGCCAGCAGCCAAGCTGGTAGCGGGGTAAGCACAGATACGCAGTATTTT.

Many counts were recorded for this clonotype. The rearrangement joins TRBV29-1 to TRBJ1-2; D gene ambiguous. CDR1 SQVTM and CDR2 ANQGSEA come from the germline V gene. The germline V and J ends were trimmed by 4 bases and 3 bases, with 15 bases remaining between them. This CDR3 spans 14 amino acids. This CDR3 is CSVVGPLEYYGYTF. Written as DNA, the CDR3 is TGCAGCGTTGTTGGCCCCCTTGAATACTATGGCTACACCTTC.

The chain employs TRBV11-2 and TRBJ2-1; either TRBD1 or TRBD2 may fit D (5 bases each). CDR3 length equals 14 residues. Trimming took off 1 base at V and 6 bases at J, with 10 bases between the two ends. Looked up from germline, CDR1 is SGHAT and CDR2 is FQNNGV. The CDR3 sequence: CASSLGDGSNEQFF. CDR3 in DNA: TGTGCCAGCAGCTTAGGGGACGGATCCAATGAGCAGTTCTTC.

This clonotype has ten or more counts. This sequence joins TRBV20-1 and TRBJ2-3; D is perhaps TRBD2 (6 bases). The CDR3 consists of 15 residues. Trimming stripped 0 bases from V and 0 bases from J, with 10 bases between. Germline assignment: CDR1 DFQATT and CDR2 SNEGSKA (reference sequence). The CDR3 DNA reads TGCAGTGCTAGAGAGTGGGGGACTAGCACAGATACGCAGTATTTT. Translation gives CSAREWGTSTDTQYF.

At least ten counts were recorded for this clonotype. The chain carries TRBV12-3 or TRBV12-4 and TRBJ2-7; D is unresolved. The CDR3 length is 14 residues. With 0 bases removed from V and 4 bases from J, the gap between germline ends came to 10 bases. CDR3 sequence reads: CASSLAPLTYEQYF. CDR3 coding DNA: TGTGCCAGCAGTTTAGCACCCCTAACTTACGAGCAGTACTTC.

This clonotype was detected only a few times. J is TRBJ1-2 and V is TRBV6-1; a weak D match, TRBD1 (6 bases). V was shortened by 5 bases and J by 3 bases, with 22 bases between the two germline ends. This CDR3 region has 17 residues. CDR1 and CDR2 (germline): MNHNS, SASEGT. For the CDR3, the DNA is TGTGCCAGCAGTACGGCTGGACTCGACAGGCGCTACTATGGCTACACCTTC. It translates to CASSTAGLDRRYYGYTF.